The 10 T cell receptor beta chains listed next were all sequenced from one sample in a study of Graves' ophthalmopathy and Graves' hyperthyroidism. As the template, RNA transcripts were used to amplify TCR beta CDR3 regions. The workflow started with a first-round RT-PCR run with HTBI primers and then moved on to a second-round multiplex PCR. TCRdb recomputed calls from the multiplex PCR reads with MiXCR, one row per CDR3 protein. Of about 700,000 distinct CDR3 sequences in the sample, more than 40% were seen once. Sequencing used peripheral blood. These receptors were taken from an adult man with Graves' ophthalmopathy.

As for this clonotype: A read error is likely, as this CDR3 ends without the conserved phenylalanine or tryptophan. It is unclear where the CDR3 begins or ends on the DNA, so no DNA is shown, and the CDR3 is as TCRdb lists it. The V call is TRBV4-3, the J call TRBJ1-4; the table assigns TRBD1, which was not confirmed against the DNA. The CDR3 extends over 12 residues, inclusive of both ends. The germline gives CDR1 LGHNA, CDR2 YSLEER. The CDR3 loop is CASSQEGERGAY.

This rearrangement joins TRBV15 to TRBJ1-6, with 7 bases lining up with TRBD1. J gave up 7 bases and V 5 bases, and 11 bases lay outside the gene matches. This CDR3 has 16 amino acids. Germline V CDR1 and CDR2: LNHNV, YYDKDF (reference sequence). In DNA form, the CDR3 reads TGTGCCACCAGCGGGCATGCAGGACAGGCCAATTCACCCCTCCACTTT. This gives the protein CATSGHAGQANSPLHF.

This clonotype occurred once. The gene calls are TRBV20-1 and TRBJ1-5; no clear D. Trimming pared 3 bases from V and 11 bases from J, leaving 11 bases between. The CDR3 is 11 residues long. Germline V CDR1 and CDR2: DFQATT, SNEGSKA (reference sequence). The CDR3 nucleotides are TGCAGTGCTAGGGAAACCGGGACCCAGCATTTT. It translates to CSARETGTQHF.

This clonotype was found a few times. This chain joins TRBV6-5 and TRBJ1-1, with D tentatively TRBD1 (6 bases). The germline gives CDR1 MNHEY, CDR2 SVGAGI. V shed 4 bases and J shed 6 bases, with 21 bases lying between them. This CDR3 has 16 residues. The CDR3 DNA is TGTGCCAGCAGTTCCCTCGTCGGGGGCTCGCGGGCTGAAGCTTTCTTT. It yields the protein CASSSLVGGSRAEAFF.

CDR3 loop: CASSMKAGEGEKLFF. The CDR3 DNA follows: TGTGCCAGTAGTATGAAGGCAGGCGAAGGAGAAAAACTGTTTTTT. The chain recombines TRBV19 with TRBJ1-4; D is undetermined. Germline V gene lookup returns CDR1 LNHDA and CDR2 SQIVND (reference sequence). Trimming stripped 3 bases from V and 8 bases from J, with 16 bases between. The CDR3 totals 15 residues. The whole variable domain, remainder taken from reference TRBV19 and TRBJ1-4, is DGGITQSPKYLFRKEGQNVTLSCEQNLNHDAMYWYRQDPGQGLRLIYYSQIVNDFQKGDIAEGYSVSREKKESFPLTVTSAQKNPTAFYLCASSMKAGEGEKLFFGSGTQLSVL.

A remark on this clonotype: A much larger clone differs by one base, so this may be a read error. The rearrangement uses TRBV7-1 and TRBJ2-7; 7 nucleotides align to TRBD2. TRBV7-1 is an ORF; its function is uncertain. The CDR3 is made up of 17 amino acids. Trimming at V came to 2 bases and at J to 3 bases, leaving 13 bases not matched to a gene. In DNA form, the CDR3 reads TGTGCCAGCAGCTCACCGCTGGTCTTCTCGGGGGGCTACGAGCAGTACTTC. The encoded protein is CASSSPLVFSGGYEQYF.

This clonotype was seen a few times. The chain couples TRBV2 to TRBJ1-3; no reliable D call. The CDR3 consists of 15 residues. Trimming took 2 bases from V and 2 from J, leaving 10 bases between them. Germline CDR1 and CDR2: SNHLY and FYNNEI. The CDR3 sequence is CASSEPGVTGNTIYF. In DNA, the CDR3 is TGTGCCAGCAGTGAACCGGGAGTGACTGGAAACACCATATATTTT.

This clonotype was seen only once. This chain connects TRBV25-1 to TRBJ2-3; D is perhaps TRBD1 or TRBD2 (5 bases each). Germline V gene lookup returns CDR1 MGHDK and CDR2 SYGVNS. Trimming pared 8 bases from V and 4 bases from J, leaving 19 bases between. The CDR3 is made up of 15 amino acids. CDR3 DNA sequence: TGTGCCAGCTCCGGGACCCCTTCCTCAGCAGATACGCAGTATTTT. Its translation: CASSGTPSSADTQYF.

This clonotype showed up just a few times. The CDR3 protein is CASSQTDRTDQPQHF. DNA of the CDR3: TGTGCCAGCAGCCAAACGGACCGGACGGATCAGCCCCAGCATTTT. The V gene is TRBV2, the J gene TRBJ1-5; D is undetermined. The germline gives CDR1 SNHLY, CDR2 FYNNEI. This CDR3 has 15 residues. V lost 6 bases and J 5 bases, leaving 17 bases between the germline ends.

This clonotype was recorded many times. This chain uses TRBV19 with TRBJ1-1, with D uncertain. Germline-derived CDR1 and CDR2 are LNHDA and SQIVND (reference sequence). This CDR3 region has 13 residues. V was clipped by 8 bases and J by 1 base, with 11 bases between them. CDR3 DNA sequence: TGTGCCAGTGCGTTTGGGCAGAACACTGAAGCTTTCTTT. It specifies CASAFGQNTEAFF.